A selection of T cell receptor beta chains follows, all from one sample in a study of T cells in localized non-small cell lung cancer. This table comes from immunoSEQ multiplex PCR, and its TCRdb copy is limited to in-frame clones, with some not included. The sample shows roughly 1,600 clones, approximately 24% of them seen only once. The sample here was normal lung tissue next to the tumor, taken before any cancer treatment. These receptors were collected from a female donor over 55 with stage II lung adenocarcinoma. CDR3s include the opening cysteine and the closing phenylalanine or tryptophan. A D gene is named only where the DNA matches it firmly. Some rows mark clone size as missing; the rest say once, few, many or name a class of expanded clone.

abundance | j_gene | len | d_gene | v_gene | CDR3aa | CDR3nt
few | TRBJ2-3 | 16 | TRBD2 | TRBV4-1 | CASSREGAGGGDTQYF | TGCGCCAGCAGCCGAGAGGGAGCGGGAGGAGGAGATACGCAGTATTTT
. | TRBJ2-5 | 15 | . | TRBV28 | CASSQTGSGTGTQYF | TGTGCCAGCAGCCAGACAGGATCCGGGACGGGGACCCAGTACTTC
few | TRBJ2-1 | 16 | TRBD2 | TRBV9 | CASSVGAGGVYNEQFF | TGTGCCAGCAGCGTAGGGGCGGGAGGTGTCTACAATGAGCAGTTCTTC
. | TRBJ1-1 | 15 | TRBD1 | TRBV28 | CASGVRDRGNTEAFF | TGTGCCAGCGGGGTACGAGACAGGGGGAACACTGAAGCTTTCTTT
large | TRBJ2-1 | 15 | . | TRBV11-3 | CASSPTSSSGGEQFF | TGTGCCAGCAGCCCAACTAGCAGTTCTGGGGGTGAGCAGTTCTTC
medium-sized | TRBJ2-3 | 15 | TRBD2 | TRBV11-3 | CASKRTSGDTDTQYF | TGTGCCAGCAAAAGGACTAGCGGAGACACAGATACGCAGTATTTT
. | TRBJ2-1 | 14 | . | TRBV28 | CASSFRAGYNEQFF | TGTGCCAGCAGTTTCCGAGCAGGGTACAATGAGCAGTTCTTC
few | TRBJ2-1 | 15 | TRBD2 | TRBV11-1 | CASSQDGLAGSEQFF | TGTGCCAGCAGCCAAGACGGACTAGCGGGAAGTGAGCAGTTCTTC
few | TRBJ1-4 | 14 | TRBD1 | TRBV11-3 | CASSRTGTNEKLFF | TGTGCCAGCAGCAGGACAGGGACTAATGAAAAACTGTTTTTT
medium-sized | TRBJ2-6 | 15 | . | TRBV11-3 | CASSLKVSGANVLTF | TGTGCCAGCAGCCTCAAGGTCTCTGGGGCCAACGTCCTGACTTTC
. | TRBJ2-1 | 12 | TRBD2 | TRBV9 | CASKRERGEQFF | TGTGCCAGCAAGCGGGAGCGAGGTGAGCAGTTCTTC
few | TRBJ2-7 | 14 | . | TRBV9 | CASSVGGLNYEQYF | TGTGCCAGCAGCGTAGGGGGACTTAACTACGAGCAGTACTTC
. | TRBJ2-2 | 16 | TRBD1 | TRBV6-8 | CASRNTGTGVTGELFF | TGTGCCAGCAGGAATACCGGGACAGGGGTTACCGGGGAGCTGTTTTTT
. | TRBJ2-3 | 14 | . | TRBV30 | CAWSVSVGTDTQYF | TGTGCCTGGAGTGTATCAGTGGGCACAGATACGCAGTATTTT
. | TRBJ2-5 | 14 | . | TRBV6-8 | CASSSKGGWETQYF | TGTGCCAGCAGCTCCAAGGGGGGGTGGGAGACCCAGTACTTC
few | TRBJ1-1 | 15 | . | TRBV30 | CAWISNSGRNTEAFF | TGTGCCTGGATCAGTAATAGCGGGCGGAACACTGAAGCTTTCTTT
. | TRBJ1-2 | 14 | . | TRBV19 | CASSIDRRDYGYTF | TGTGCCAGTAGTATTGACAGGCGGGACTATGGCTACACCTTC
few | TRBJ1-5 | 13 | . | TRBV28 | CASSLSGHQPQHF | TGTGCCAGCAGTTTGTCGGGGCATCAGCCCCAGCATTTT
medium-sized | TRBJ2-5 | 11 | . | TRBV6-4 | CASGESGPQYF | TGTGCCAGCGGAGAATCAGGGCCCCAGTACTTC
. | TRBJ2-6 | 17 | . | TRBV6-8 | CASSYTGHPSGANVLTF | TGTGCCAGCAGTTACACAGGGCACCCCTCTGGGGCCAACGTCCTGACTTTC
. | TRBJ1-1 | 15 | . | TRBV11-3 | CASSLGDRLNTEAFF | TGTGCCAGCAGCCTGGGGGACCGGCTGAACACTGAAGCTTTCTTT
large | TRBJ2-2 | 16 | TRBD1 | TRBV19 | CASSPRAGGFTGELFF | TGTGCCAGTAGTCCTCGGGCAGGGGGCTTCACCGGGGAGCTGTTTTTT